This T cell receptor beta chain was recovered during a study of cytomegalovirus exposure and HLA in healthy donors. Study as a whole: There were around 390 genotyped donors. Of these, roughly 80% fell in the genetic ancestry cluster associated with self-reported Caucasian donors. Study-wide results and limits: On later analysis, the bulk of CMV-associated TCR beta chains appeared to be HLA-restricted. Presence/absence analyses took donor sequencing depth as roughly uniform.

The PCR had 60 Vbeta and 13 Jbeta primers. Measured with immunoSEQ multiplex PCR; TCRdb has only the in-frame clones, and not every one. The repertoire has over 110,000 clones, 82% of them found once; the top ten carry approximately 2.3%. This clone was picked up a small number of times. Its antigen is still unknown. The sample taken for sequencing was PBMCs. The clonotype originates from a male donor in good health and CMV-seronegative.

This CDR3 is CATSLGLAGSYEQYF. In nucleotides, the CDR3 is TGTGCCACCAGCTTGGGACTAGCGGGATCCTACGAGCAGTACTTC. The genes are TRBV15 and TRBJ2-7, with 13 bases that match TRBD2. In germline, CDR1 is LNHNV, CDR2 YYDKDF (reference sequence). Losses at the gene ends were 5 bases for V and 1 base for J; bases not matched to a gene: 2. CDR3 size: 15 residues.